This T cell receptor (beta chain) was recovered during a study of cytotoxic CD8 clonotypes in ibrutinib-treated CLL. Overall study context: There were 11 relapsed/refractory patients and around 15 treatment-naive patients, and 17 were IGHV unmutated. Partial responses numbered some 25 and complete responses 2; after a median around 74 months, roughly 15 stayed remitted and about twelve progressed. Findings and caveats of the study: Increased clonality at ibrutinib response gave way to a return toward baseline at progression. Clonality correlated strongly with circulating CD8+ T cells and exceeded age-matched healthy donors at baseline.

V shed 0 bases and J shed 7 bases, with 13 bases lying between them. CDR3 length equals 14 residues. The germline gives CDR1 SGHTS, CDR2 YDEGEE. For this clone: Antigen unknown.

Profiled with immunoSEQ multiplex PCR; TCRdb holds only in-frame clones, not every one. In the table there are 60,000 or so clones, approximately 54% of which are singletons. The chain recombines TRBV5-8 with TRBJ2-5; D is possibly TRBD2 (6 bases). The sequence was collected from a human donor with chronic lymphocytic leukemia. The source was PBMCs, collected after 12 months of ibrutinib treatment. The CDR3 protein is CASSLVRGTGTQYF. The CDR3 coding sequence is TGTGCCAGCAGCTTGGTTCGCGGGACCGGGACCCAGTACTTC. The full variable domain, in which reference TRBV5-8 and TRBJ2-5 provide the parts outside the CDR3, is EAGVTQSPTHLIKTRGQQATLRCSPISGHTSVYWYQQALGLGLQFLLWYDEGEERNRGNFPPRFSGRQFPNYSSELNVNALELEDSALYLCASSLVRGTGTQYFGPGTRLLVL.